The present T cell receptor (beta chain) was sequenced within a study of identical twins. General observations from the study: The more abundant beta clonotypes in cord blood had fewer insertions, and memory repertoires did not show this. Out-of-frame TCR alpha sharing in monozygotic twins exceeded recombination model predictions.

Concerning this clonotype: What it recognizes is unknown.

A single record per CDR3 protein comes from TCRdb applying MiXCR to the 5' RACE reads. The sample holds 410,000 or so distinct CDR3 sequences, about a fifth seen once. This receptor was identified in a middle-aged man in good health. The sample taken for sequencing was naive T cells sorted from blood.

In DNA, the CDR3 is TGTGCCAGCAGCCCTAAAGCGGGGGTTGATACGCAGTATTTT. Translated, it gives CASSPKAGVDTQYF. The chain has TRBV6-1 and TRBJ2-3; 8 nucleotides align to TRBD2. V was pared by 6 bases and J by 6 bases, with 8 bases of the junction left unmatched. There are 14 residues in the CDR3. The germline CDR1 and CDR2 sequences are MNHNS and SASEGT.